The rows below give T cell receptor beta chains drawn from one sample of a study of cytomegalovirus exposure and HLA in healthy donors. Assay used: immunoSEQ multiplex PCR; TCRdb lists only in-frame clones, some missing. The sample yields a few hundred thousand clones, around 90% seen once. Sequencing was performed on PBMCs. The receptors were sampled from a girl aged 2-10 years in good health and CMV-seronegative. The CDR3 runs from the conserved cysteine through the conserved F or W. Each record gives: CDR3 protein, CDR3 DNA, J gene, D gene, V gene. D genes are given only for firm matches.

CDR3 protein: CASSEYRSPHYEQYF; CDR3 DNA: TGCGCCAGCAGTGAGTACAGGTCGCCCCACTACGAGCAGTACTTC; J gene: TRBJ2-7; D gene: -; V gene: TRBV10-1
CDR3 protein: CASSFSGGEETQYF; CDR3 DNA: TGTGCCAGCAGTTTTAGCGGGGGGGAAGAGACCCAGTACTTC; J gene: TRBJ2-5; D gene: TRBD2; V gene: TRBV28
CDR3 protein: CASSSNTRTSGRYEQYF; CDR3 DNA: TGTGCCAGCAGTTCCAACACCCGGACTAGCGGGAGGTACGAGCAGTACTTC; J gene: TRBJ2-7; D gene: TRBD2; V gene: TRBV25-1
CDR3 protein: CASGSDGIIYEQYF; CDR3 DNA: TGTGCCAGCGGTTCTGACGGGATCATTTACGAGCAGTACTTC; J gene: TRBJ2-7; D gene: -; V gene: TRBV27
CDR3 protein: CASSSQDRDYEQYF; CDR3 DNA: TGTGCCAGCAGCTCACAGGACAGAGACTACGAGCAGTACTTC; J gene: TRBJ2-7; D gene: -; V gene: TRBV5-8
CDR3 protein: CASILEQYF; CDR3 DNA: TGCGCCAGCATACTCGAGCAGTACTTC; J gene: TRBJ2-7; D gene: -; V gene: TRBV10-1
CDR3 protein: CASSLGRDYEQYF; CDR3 DNA: TGTGCCAGCAGCCTAGGACGGGATTACGAGCAGTACTTC; J gene: TRBJ2-7; D gene: -; V gene: TRBV13
CDR3 protein: CASSLAATQETQYF; CDR3 DNA: TGTGCCAGCAGCCTAGCGGCAACACAAGAGACCCAGTACTTC; J gene: TRBJ2-5; D gene: TRBD2; V gene: TRBV6-1
CDR3 protein: CASSLSWAFSYNEQFF; CDR3 DNA: TGTGCCAGCAGTTTATCTTGGGCTTTCTCCTACAATGAGCAGTTCTTC; J gene: TRBJ2-1; D gene: -; V gene: TRBV27
CDR3 protein: CASSPGRANEQYF; CDR3 DNA: TGTGCCAGCAGCCCTGGGAGGGCGAACGAGCAGTACTTC; J gene: TRBJ2-7; D gene: TRBD2; V gene: TRBV13
CDR3 protein: CASSEIPGQYTDTQYF; CDR3 DNA: TGTGCCAGCAGTGAAATTCCGGGACAGTACACAGATACGCAGTATTTT; J gene: TRBJ2-3; D gene: TRBD1; V gene: TRBV2
CDR3 protein: CASRRRDRVKAAGYEQYF; CDR3 DNA: TGTGCCAGCAGGCGCCGGGACAGGGTGAAGGCAGCCGGCTACGAGCAGTACTTC; J gene: TRBJ2-7; D gene: -; V gene: TRBV21-1
CDR3 protein: CASSFGGGDGEQFF; CDR3 DNA: TGTGCCAGCAGCTTTGGCGGGGGGGATGGTGAGCAGTTCTTC; J gene: TRBJ2-1; D gene: TRBD2; V gene: TRBV7-2
CDR3 protein: CSARTLGANVLTF; CDR3 DNA: TGCAGCGCAAGGACTCTCGGGGCCAACGTCCTGACTTTC; J gene: TRBJ2-6; D gene: -; V gene: TRBV29-1
CDR3 protein: CASSSASGGYNEQFF; CDR3 DNA: TGTGCCAGCAGCTCCGCTAGCGGAGGTTACAATGAGCAGTTCTTC; J gene: TRBJ2-1; D gene: TRBD2; V gene: TRBV7-6
CDR3 protein: CASSYRDSGNTIYF; CDR3 DNA: TGTGCCAGCAGCTACAGGGACTCTGGAAACACCATATATTTT; J gene: TRBJ1-3; D gene: -; V gene: TRBV13
CDR3 protein: CAIRRTSGGAVHNEQFF; CDR3 DNA: TGTGCCATCAGGCGGACTAGCGGGGGGGCGGTCCACAATGAGCAGTTCTTC; J gene: TRBJ2-1; D gene: TRBD2; V gene: TRBV10-3
CDR3 protein: CSAWGGGNQPQHF; CDR3 DNA: TGCAGCGCATGGGGAGGAGGCAATCAGCCCCAGCATTTT; J gene: TRBJ1-5; D gene: -; V gene: TRBV29-1
CDR3 protein: CASSFGTSSYEQYF; CDR3 DNA: TGTGCCAGCAGCTTCGGGACTAGCTCCTACGAGCAGTACTTC; J gene: TRBJ2-7; D gene: TRBD2; V gene: TRBV11-2
CDR3 protein: CASSLRQVVTGELFF; CDR3 DNA: TGTGCCAGCAGCTTAAGGCAGGTGGTCACCGGGGAGCTGTTTTTT; J gene: TRBJ2-2; D gene: -; V gene: TRBV7-9
CDR3 protein: CASSLLSTGTTEAFF; CDR3 DNA: TGTGCCAGCAGCTTACTTTCGACAGGGACCACTGAAGCTTTCTTT; J gene: TRBJ1-1; D gene: TRBD1; V gene: TRBV7-9
CDR3 protein: CASSFSFGDTQYF; CDR3 DNA: TGTGCCAGCAGCTTTAGTTTTGGAGATACGCAGTATTTT; J gene: TRBJ2-3; D gene: -; V gene: TRBV7-6
CDR3 protein: CASSLATIAKNIQYF; CDR3 DNA: TGTGCCAGCAGCCTAGCAACTATAGCCAAAAACATTCAGTACTTC; J gene: TRBJ2-4; D gene: -; V gene: TRBV7-9
CDR3 protein: CASSQGLAGSYEQYF; CDR3 DNA: TGTGCCAGCAGCCAAGGACTAGCGGGATCCTACGAGCAGTACTTC; J gene: TRBJ2-7; D gene: TRBD2; V gene: TRBV9
CDR3 protein: CASSPPRGHTEAFF; CDR3 DNA: TGTGCCAGCTCACCACCGCGGGGGCACACTGAAGCTTTCTTT; J gene: TRBJ1-1; D gene: -; V gene: TRBV18